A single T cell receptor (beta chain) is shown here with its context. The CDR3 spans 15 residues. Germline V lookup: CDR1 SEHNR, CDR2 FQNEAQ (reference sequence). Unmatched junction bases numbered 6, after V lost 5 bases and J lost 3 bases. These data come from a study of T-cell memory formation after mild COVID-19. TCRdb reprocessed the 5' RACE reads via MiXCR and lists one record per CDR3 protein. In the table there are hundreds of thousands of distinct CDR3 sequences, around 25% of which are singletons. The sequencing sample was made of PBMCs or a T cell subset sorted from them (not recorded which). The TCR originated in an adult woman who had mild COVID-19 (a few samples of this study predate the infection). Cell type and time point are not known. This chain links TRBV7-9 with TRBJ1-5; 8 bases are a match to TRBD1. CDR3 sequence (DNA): TGTGCCAGCAGCCCAGTGGGACAGGACAATCAGCCCCAGCATTTT. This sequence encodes CASSPVGQDNQPQHF.